Listed below are T cell receptor beta chains from one sample, sequenced in a study of regulatory T cells in long-lasting Graves disease. TCRdb reprocessed the multiplex PCR reads with MiXCR, giving one entry per CDR3 protein. The data contain about 460,000 distinct CDR3 sequences, about 20% of them singletons. Sequences were derived from peripheral blood mononuclear cells (PBMCs), sampled when the disease was refractory, from a patient treated with antithyroid drugs. Receptors originate from a female donor with Graves disease. CDR3s include the opening cysteine and the closing phenylalanine or tryptophan. The order of the fields is clone size, V gene, J gene, D gene, CDR3 DNA, CDR3 protein. A D gene is named only where the DNA matches it firmly. Clone size appears in some rows only: once, few, many, or a class for an expanded clone.

-	TRBV3-1	TRBJ2-5	TRBD1	TGTGCCAGCAGCCAAGTGACAGGGGGCGCGACCCAGTACTTC	CASSQVTGGATQYF
few	TRBV6-1	TRBJ2-1	-	TGTGCCAGCTCCTCGCGGGGGCACGATGAGCAGTTCTTC	CASSSRGHDEQFF
-	TRBV6-1	TRBJ2-7	TRBD1	TGTGCCAGCAGTGACCACCTCAACCGCGGACAGGGGAGCTACGAGCAGTACTTC	CASSDHLNRGQGSYEQYF
many	TRBV7-2	TRBJ1-6	-	TGTGCCAGCAGCTTTGACGGGTCGAATTCACCCCTCCACTTT	CASSFDGSNSPLHF
few	TRBV19	TRBJ1-1	-	TGTGCCAGTAGTATCCGACGGGGGAACACTGAAGCTTTCTTT	CASSIRRGNTEAFF
many	TRBV15	TRBJ2-5	-	TGTGCCACCAGCAGAGATCGGACCCCTGGGGAGACCCAGTACTTC	CATSRDRTPGETQYF
-	TRBV11-1	TRBJ2-5	TRBD2	TGTGCCAGCAGCCATAGCGGGAGTGGGAAGACCCAGTACTTC	CASSHSGSGKTQYF
-	TRBV5-4	TRBJ2-2	TRBD2	TGTGCCAGCAGGACAGGGACTAGCGGGAGGGCCGGGGAGCTGTTTTTT	CASRTGTSGRAGELFF
few	TRBV7-9	TRBJ1-6	-	TGTGCCAGCAGCTTAGCGCTCGGTGTTTTATCCCTCCACTTT	CASSLALGVLSLHF
many	TRBV20-1	TRBJ2-7	-	TGCAGTGCCGAAAAACAGGACCTCTACGAGCAGTACTTC	CSAEKQDLYEQYF
many	TRBV28	TRBJ2-1	-	TGTGCCAGCCCACCTGCGGGGCTAGACAATGAGCAGTTCTTC	CASPPAGLDNEQFF
many	TRBV10-3	TRBJ1-1	-	TGTGCCATCAGTCGTGGCTCCAGCAACACTGAAGCTTTCTTT	CAISRGSSNTEAFF
many	TRBV28	TRBJ2-5	-	TGTGCCAGCACCCCAGGACAAGAGACCCAGTACTTC	CASTPGQETQYF
many	TRBV28	TRBJ2-5	TRBD2	TGTGCCAGCAGTTCGACCAGGACTAGCGGGGTTGAGACCCAGTACTTC	CASSSTRTSGVETQYF
few	TRBV5-1	TRBJ2-2	-	TGCGCCAGCAGCGGGGCAGACGGGGAGCTGTTTTTT	CASSGADGELFF
-	TRBV5-1	TRBJ2-7	TRBD2	TGCGCCAGCAGCTTGTCCGCTAGCGGGGGGAGCTCCTACGAGCAGTACTTC	CASSLSASGGSSYEQYF
-	TRBV30	TRBJ2-7	-	TGTGCCTGGAGACCAGGGTCCCACGAGCAGTACTTC	CAWRPGSHEQYF
many	TRBV15	TRBJ2-5	-	TGTGCCACCAGCAGAGTGCTAGGGCGGTTGGAGACCCAGTACTTC	CATSRVLGRLETQYF
-	TRBV20-1	TRBJ2-6	-	TGCAGTGCTATTAGCTCTGGGGCCAACGTCCTGACTTTC	CSAISSGANVLTF
many	TRBV12-3/TRBV12-4	TRBJ1-5	TRBD1	TGTGCCAGCAAGTCGACAGGGGATCAGCCCCAGCATTTT	CASKSTGDQPQHF
once	TRBV10-3	TRBJ2-3	-	TGTGCCATCAGGGCTTCAGGCGCAGATACGCAGTATTTT	CAIRASGADTQYF
-	TRBV5-8	TRBJ2-7	TRBD2	TGTGCCAGCAGCTTGTCTAGCGGGAGGGGCCCAGGGTACGAGCAGTACTTC	CASSLSSGRGPGYEQYF
many	TRBV28	TRBJ1-2	TRBD1	TGTACCAGCAGCCGACAGGGACGGGGGTTTGGCTACACCTTC	CTSSRQGRGFGYTF
many	TRBV2	TRBJ1-2	-	TGTGCCAGCAGTTTGACAGCTTACAACTATGGCTACACCTTC	CASSLTAYNYGYTF
many	TRBV11-2	TRBJ1-2	-	TGTGCCAGCAGCTTCAACCCCATCGGAGGGGCCTTCACCTTC	CASSFNPIGGAFTF
-	TRBV7-9	TRBJ2-7	-	TGTGCCAGCAGGGACGAGGGGCTCTACGAGCAGTACTTC	CASRDEGLYEQYF
once	TRBV3-1	TRBJ1-2	TRBD1	TGTGCCAGCAGCCTCGGGACAGGGACTTCTTTTGGCTACACCTTC	CASSLGTGTSFGYTF
-	TRBV27	TRBJ2-7	-	TGTGCCGGGTGGAAGCGACGGACGCCTCGCTTTTGCTACGAGCAGTACTTC	CAGWKRRTPRFCYEQYF
many	TRBV5-1	TRBJ1-2	-	TGCGCCAGCAGCTTAGGGGGGGAAAGCTACACCTTC	CASSLGGESYTF
many	TRBV28	TRBJ2-7	TRBD1	TGTGCCAGCAGCCGCCCGACAGGGGCCCCCTACGAGCAGTACTTC	CASSRPTGAPYEQYF
many	TRBV10-3	TRBJ2-5	TRBD1	TGTGCCATCAGTGCGACAGGGGTTGAGACCCAGTACTTC	CAISATGVETQYF
many	TRBV11-3	TRBJ1-1	-	TGTGCCAGCAGCTTCAACTGGGGGAGGGCGGCTTTCTTT	CASSFNWGRAAFF
once	TRBV2	TRBJ2-7	TRBD2	TGTGCCAGCAGTGGGGAGGGAGTAGGCTACGAGCAGTACTTC	CASSGEGVGYEQYF
-	TRBV24-1	TRBJ2-2	-	TGTGCCACCAGCCCGGGACAAAACACCGGGGAGCTGTTTTTT	CATSPGQNTGELFF
-	TRBV29-1	TRBJ1-2	-	TGCAGCGCCCTACCGGAAGGGACTTATGGCTACACCTTC	CSALPEGTYGYTF
few	TRBV20-1	TRBJ2-3	TRBD1	TGCAGTGCTAGAGGGCACAGGGGACGCACAGATACGCAGTATTTT	CSARGHRGRTDTQYF
few	TRBV20-1	TRBJ1-2	TRBD1	TGCAGTGCTAGAGACAGGGGGGCCTATGGCTACACCTTC	CSARDRGAYGYTF
many	TRBV3-1	TRBJ2-5	-	TGTGCCAGCAGCCAATTCCAAGAGACCCAGTACTTC	CASSQFQETQYF
few	TRBV3-1	TRBJ1-1	-	TGTGCCAGCAGCCCTCTAAAGAGTCACACTGAAGCTTTCTTT	CASSPLKSHTEAFF
few	TRBV24-1	TRBJ2-1	-	TGTGCCACCAGTCCAGGACGGAATTACAATGAGCAGTTCTTC	CATSPGRNYNEQFF
few	TRBV29-1	TRBJ2-2	-	TGCAGCGCCTTCAGTTCTGGGGAGCTGTTTTTT	CSAFSSGELFF
-	TRBV7-2	TRBJ2-3	-	TGTGCCAGCAGCTCCGGAGGGGGTGGCACAGATACGCAGTATTTT	CASSSGGGGTDTQYF
many	TRBV11-2	TRBJ2-2	TRBD2	TGTGCCAGCAGCCCACGGACTAGTTCGGCCGGGGAGCTGTTTTTT	CASSPRTSSAGELFF
many	TRBV6-1	TRBJ2-2	-	TGTGCCAGCAGTGAAAGTGGGGGATGGACCGGGGAGCTGTTTTTT	CASSESGGWTGELFF
-	TRBV6-1	TRBJ2-7	-	TGTGCCAGCAGATTAGCGACGGACGAGCCGTCCTACGAGCAGTACTTC	CASRLATDEPSYEQYF
many	TRBV28	TRBJ1-5	TRBD1	TGTGCCAGCGGGACAGGGGGCGACAACAATCAGCCCCAGCATTTT	CASGTGGDNNQPQHF
-	TRBV7-9	TRBJ1-5	-	TGTGCCAGCAGCTTAGAGGCCAGCCGGCCCCAGCATTTT	CASSLEASRPQHF
-	TRBV4-2	TRBJ1-1	-	TGTGCCAGCAGCCAAGATCCCGGGACTCCAGAAGCTTTCTTT	CASSQDPGTPEAFF
-	TRBV6-1	TRBJ1-4	-	TGTGCCAGCAGTGATTCAGGGGAAGGTGAGGAAAAACTGTTTTTT	CASSDSGEGEEKLFF
many	TRBV11-1	TRBJ2-5	TRBD1	TGTGCCAGCGGACAGGGGGCTCAAGAGACCCAGTACTTC	CASGQGAQETQYF
many	TRBV2	TRBJ2-7	TRBD2	TGTGCCAGCAGTGCTCCGGGACTAGCGGCCTACGAGCAGTACTTC	CASSAPGLAAYEQYF
-	TRBV20-1	TRBJ2-6	-	TGCAGTGCTAGGAGTGCACGGACAGCTGGGGCCAACGTCCTGACTTTC	CSARSARTAGANVLTF
few	TRBV6-1	TRBJ1-3	-	TGTGCCAGCAGAGCTTTGGAGGACGTGGCTGGAAACACCATATATTTT	CASRALEDVAGNTIYF